This T cell receptor beta chain appears in the sequencing data of a study of T cells in Graves' hyperthyroidism and ophthalmopathy. A lack of ophthalmopathy progression within 18 months defined stable Graves' hyperthyroidism. Exclusion of a patient resulted from uncontrolled infection, other autoimmune disease, pregnancy or lactation. On the basis of clinical symptoms, serum thyroxine and TRAb, thyroid ultrasound and orbital computed tomography, diagnoses were made. CDR3 length: 18 residues. Trimming removed 1 base from V and 6 bases from J; junction bases left unmatched: 13. Germline CDR1 reads SGHDT; CDR2 reads YYEEEE. There were TCR beta CDR3 regions amplified from RNA transcripts. The primer set for the first-round RT-PCR of the TCR CDR3 was HTBI. TCRdb independently ran MiXCR on the multiplex PCR reads; one entry per CDR3 protein. The sample shows 300,000 to 400,000 distinct CDR3 sequences, 15% to 20% of them seen only once.

The specimen sequenced was blood. This sequence originates from a woman aged 45-60 years with Graves' hyperthyroidism. The chain employs TRBV5-6 and TRBJ2-2; 9 bases line up with TRBD1. The CDR3 reads CASSLRRDRALKAGELFF. In DNA form, the CDR3 reads TGTGCCAGCAGCTTGCGCCGGGACAGGGCTCTAAAGGCCGGGGAGCTGTTTTTT.